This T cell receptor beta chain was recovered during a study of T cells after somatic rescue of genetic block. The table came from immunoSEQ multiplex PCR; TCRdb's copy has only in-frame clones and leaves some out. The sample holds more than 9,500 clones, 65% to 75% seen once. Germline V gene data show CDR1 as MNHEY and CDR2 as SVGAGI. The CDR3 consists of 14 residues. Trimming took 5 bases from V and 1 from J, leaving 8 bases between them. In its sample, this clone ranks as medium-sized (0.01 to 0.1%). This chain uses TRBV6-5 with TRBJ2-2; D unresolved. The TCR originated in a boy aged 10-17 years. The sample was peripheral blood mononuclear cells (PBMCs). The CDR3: CASSSWGNTGELFF. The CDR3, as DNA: TGTGCCAGCAGTAGCTGGGGGAACACCGGGGAGCTGTTTTTT.